The rows below give T cell receptor beta chains drawn from one sample of a study of beta chain features in type 1 diabetes. Sequencing was performed with immunoSEQ multiplex PCR; in TCRdb, only in-frame clones are kept and a portion is missing. The sample consists of hundreds of thousands of clones, roughly 16% of them appearing once. Sequencing input: naive CD4+ T cells from blood. The receptors were gathered from a man aged 18 to 29 in good health. Both conserved end residues are part of each CDR3. The D gene is left open where the match is weak. Not all rows give a size; the values are once, few, many and, for expanded clones, a class.

TRBV6-5	TRBJ1-1	NA	few	TGTGCCAGCACCATAGACGGGAGAGAAGCTTTCTTT	CASTIDGREAFF
TRBV9	TRBJ2-2	NA	NA	TGTGCCAGCAGCTACAGACAGGCTGCCTCCGTGGAGCTGTTTTTT	CASSYRQAASVELFF
TRBV18	TRBJ2-1	NA	NA	TGTGCCAGCTCACCACGGGGTATCGATAACAATGAGCAGTTCTTC	CASSPRGIDNNEQFF
TRBV5-1	TRBJ2-3	NA	NA	TGCGCCAGCAGCCCCATGACAGGAGGCACAGATACGCAGTATTTT	CASSPMTGGTDTQYF
TRBV28	TRBJ2-5	TRBD1	few	TGTGCCAGCAGACTGACAGGGGGAAAAGAGACCCAGTACTTC	CASRLTGGKETQYF
TRBV4-1	TRBJ2-5	NA	few	TGCGCCAGCAGCCGGCAGGGGATGGAGACCCAGTACTTC	CASSRQGMETQYF
TRBV7-3	TRBJ2-3	NA	NA	TGTGCCAGCAGCTTATCCACAGATACGCAGTATTTT	CASSLSTDTQYF
TRBV6-6	TRBJ2-7	TRBD2	NA	TGTGCCAGCAGTCCTGCCGGGACTAGCGGGTCCTACGAGCAGTACTTC	CASSPAGTSGSYEQYF
TRBV30	TRBJ2-7	NA	NA	TGTGCCTGGAGTGGACACAGATCCGGCGAGCAGTACTTC	CAWSGHRSGEQYF
TRBV15	TRBJ1-5	NA	few	TGTGCCACCAGCAGAGAAGCGGTCCAGGGCAGCAGGCAGCATTTT	CATSREAVQGSRQHF